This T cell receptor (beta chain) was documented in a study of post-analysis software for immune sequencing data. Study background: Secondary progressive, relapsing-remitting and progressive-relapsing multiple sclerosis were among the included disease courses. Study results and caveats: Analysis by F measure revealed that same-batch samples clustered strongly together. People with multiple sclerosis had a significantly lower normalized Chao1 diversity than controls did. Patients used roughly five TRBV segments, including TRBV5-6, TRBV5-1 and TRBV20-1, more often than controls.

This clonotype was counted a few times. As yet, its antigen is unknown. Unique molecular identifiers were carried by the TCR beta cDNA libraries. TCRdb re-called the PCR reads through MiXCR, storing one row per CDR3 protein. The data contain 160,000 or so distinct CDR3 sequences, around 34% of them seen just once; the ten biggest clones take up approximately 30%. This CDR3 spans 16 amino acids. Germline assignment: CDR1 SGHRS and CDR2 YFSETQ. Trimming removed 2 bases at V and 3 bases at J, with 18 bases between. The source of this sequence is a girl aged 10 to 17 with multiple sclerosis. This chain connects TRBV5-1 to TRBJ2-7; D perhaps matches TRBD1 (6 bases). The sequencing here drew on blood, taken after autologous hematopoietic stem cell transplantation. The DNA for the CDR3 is TGCGCCAGCAGCTTTGGGTACAGGGATTCCTTCTACGAGCAGTACTTC. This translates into CASSFGYRDSFYEQYF.